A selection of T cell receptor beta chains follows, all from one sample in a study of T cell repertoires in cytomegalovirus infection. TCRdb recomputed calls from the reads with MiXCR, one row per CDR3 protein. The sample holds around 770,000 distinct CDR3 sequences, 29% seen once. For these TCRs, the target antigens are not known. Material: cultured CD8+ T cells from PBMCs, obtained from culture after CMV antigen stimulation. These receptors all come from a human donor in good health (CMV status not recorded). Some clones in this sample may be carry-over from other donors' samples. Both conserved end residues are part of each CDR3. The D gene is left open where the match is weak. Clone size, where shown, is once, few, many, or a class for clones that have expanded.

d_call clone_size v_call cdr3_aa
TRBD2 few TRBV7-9 CASSLGEGQGRYEQYF
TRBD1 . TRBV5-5 CASSLGTGSDTQYF
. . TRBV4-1 CASSQDASTDTQYF
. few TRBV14 CASSQDLTGPNTGELFF
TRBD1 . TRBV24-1 CAAGQGSTDTQYF
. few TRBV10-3 CAINRDKKNTEAFF
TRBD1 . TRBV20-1 CSARDPGQGRSPLHF
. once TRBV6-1 CASSELRDSNQPQHF
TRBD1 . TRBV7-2 CASSLVIQGGETQYF
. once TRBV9 CASSDRHRDHPYNEQFF
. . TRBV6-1 CASGPGHLRDTEAFF
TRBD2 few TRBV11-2 CASSPPSGGGYEQFF
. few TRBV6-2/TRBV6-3 CASSPTGQSYNEQFF
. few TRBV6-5 CASSYSSRGENTIYF
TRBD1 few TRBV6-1 CASSSSGQGKVGNQPQHF
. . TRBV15 CATSRPLVTGAFMNTEAFF
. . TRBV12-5 CASGPGPYYEQYF
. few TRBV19 CASRARGDSTDTQYF
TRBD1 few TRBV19 CASSPRGPGQGNTGELFF
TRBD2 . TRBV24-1 CATSDLRPGTSGGGEETQYF
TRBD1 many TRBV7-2 CASTLRAPGQKIDEQFF
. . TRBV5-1 CASSFGGVGYGYTF
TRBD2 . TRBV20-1 CSAKLAGGPYWVASTDTQYF
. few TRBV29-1 CSVDSTDTQYF
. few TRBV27 CASSPQENTEAFF
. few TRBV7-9 CASTVPWQNTGELFF
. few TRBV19 CASSDPPGQPQHF
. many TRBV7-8 CASSRGGGRDTIYF
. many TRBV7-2 CASSWAGQLYEQYF
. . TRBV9 CAISGGYSVDTQYF
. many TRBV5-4 CASSWGHTGYEQYF
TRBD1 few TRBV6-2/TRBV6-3 CASSFPGTGSPEAFF
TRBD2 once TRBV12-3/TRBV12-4 CASISGGTDTQYF
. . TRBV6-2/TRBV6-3 CASSLAIRYTDTQYF
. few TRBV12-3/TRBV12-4 CASNHYPGEEAFF
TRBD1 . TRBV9 CASSVGTGLGRTEAFF
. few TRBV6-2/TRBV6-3 CASSHRTRETQYF
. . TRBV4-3 CASSQDPWGSSYNEQFF
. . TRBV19 CASRGKTGELFF
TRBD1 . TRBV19 CASSTGQGSPNQPQHF
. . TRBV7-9 CASSLEGDGVYGYTF
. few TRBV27 CASSQGPGRGYTF
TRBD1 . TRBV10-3 CAISEHRGRTEAFF
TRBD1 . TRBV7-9 CASRLPGQGSYEQYF
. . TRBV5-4 CASSLSDSPYNEQFF
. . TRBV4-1 CASSQVDALGELFF